The clone carrying this T cell receptor (beta chain) was found a few times. Antigen specificity is unknown. The assay that was used to sequence DNA from cultured CD4+ T cells was the Oncomine TCR Beta short-read assay. TCRdb used MiXCR to reprocess the PCR reads, holding one entry per CDR3 protein. Of some 6,900 distinct CDR3 sequences in the sample, 33% were seen once. This CDR3 is 13 amino acids long. From germline, CDR1 is MNHNS and CDR2 SASEGT. V was cut by 5 bases and J by 4 bases, with 9 bases left in between. Treatment reported: roughly ten-day PBMC culture with coronavirus spike peptide pools or control peptides (ViraFEST assay). The collection of CD4+ T cells from the unexposed donor took place before the COVID-19 pandemic (2011-2018). Researchers challenged CD4+ T cells from unexposed donors with SARS-CoV-2 S/N and four cold-coronavirus spikes, cells permitting. This sample was included in a study of vaccination and CD4 T cells after COVID-19.

This receptor was obtained from a human donor in good health. The V gene is TRBV6-1, the J gene TRBJ1-3; D is undetermined. The sample was CD4+ T cells from blood, cultured in vitro. Here the CDR3 reads CASSKDWGNTIYF. CDR3 DNA sequence: TGTGCCAGCAGTAAGGACTGGGGAAACACCATATATTTT.